The sequence of this T cell receptor beta chain was determined in a study of breast tumors, draining lymph nodes, adjacent tissues. Concerning this clonotype itself: The conserved phenylalanine or tryptophan normally closing the CDR3 is absent here, so this likely arose from a read error. Because the CDR3's place on the DNA is in doubt, the DNA is left out and the CDR3 is given as listed by TCRdb.

The CDR3 length equals 8 residues, ends included. Germline assignment: CDR1 MGHRA and CDR2 YSYEKL. TCRdb recomputed calls from the multiplex PCR reads with MiXCR, one row per CDR3 protein. The sample holds 150,000 to 200,000 distinct CDR3 sequences; 33% are singletons and the top ten take approximately 4.3%. Breast cancer patients provided tissue from their axillary draining lymph nodes. The chain has TRBV4-1 and TRBJ2-3; the table's D call TRBD2 went unverified against the DNA. The sample was axillary lymph node tissue. The clonotype originates from a female donor with breast cancer. Some clones in this sample may be carry-over from other donors' samples. CDR3 amino acids: CASSQGSG.